Following are 27 T cell receptor beta chains from one sample sequenced in a study of T-cell reconstitution after alpha-beta-depleted transplantation in children. TCRbeta library preparation incorporated unique molecular identifiers. TCRdb used MiXCR to reprocess the PCR reads, holding one entry per CDR3 protein. The profile shows roughly 500,000 distinct CDR3 sequences, over 9.5% of them singletons. Sequencing used PBMCs, obtained before TCRalphabeta/CD19-depleted stem cell transplant. The receptors were sampled from a child aged 2-9 years with inherited bone marrow failure, due to receive a stem cell transplant.

This clonotype appeared many times. The V gene is TRBV12-3 or TRBV12-4, the J gene TRBJ2-2; D not certain. The CDR3 consists of 14 residues. The germline V and J ends were trimmed by 6 bases and 3 bases, with 11 bases remaining between them. The CDR3 sequence: CASSVGRHTGELFF. The DNA of the CDR3 is TGTGCCAGCAGCGTGGGAAGGCACACCGGGGAGCTGTTTTTT.

This clonotype was detected many times. The chain carries TRBV12-5 and TRBJ1-1; 8 nucleotides agree with TRBD1. The V gene end was trimmed by 2 bases and the J gene end by 0 bases; junction bases not matched to a gene: 5. The CDR3 covers 16 residues. CDR1 and CDR2 (germline): LGHNT, FRNRAP. CDR3 region: CASGLPRQGMNTEAFF. The CDR3 coding sequence is TGTGCTAGTGGTTTGCCCCGACAGGGGATGAACACTGAAGCTTTCTTT.

This clonotype was seen at least ten times. This rearrangement joins TRBV7-9 to TRBJ2-4; 9 bases map to TRBD1. V lost 3 bases, J lost 10 bases, and 10 bases stayed unmatched. Germline CDR1 is SEHNR and CDR2 is FQNEAQ (reference sequence). This CDR3 region has 15 residues. The CDR3 DNA sequence: TGTGCCAGCAGCTTCGACCGGGACAGGGAGACTATTCAGTACTTC. It specifies CASSFDRDRETIQYF.

This clonotype has only a few counts. The V and J genes are TRBV19 and TRBJ1-1; D is ambiguous. Per germline, CDR1 LNHDA and CDR2 SQIVND (reference sequence). The CDR3 has 14 amino acids. V lost 7 bases and J 4 bases, leaving 16 bases between the germline ends. The CDR3 bases are TGTGCCAGTAAAAGTTCCGCCCGGGGCACTGAAGCTTTCTTT. Translated: CASKSSARGTEAFF.

About this clonotype itself: This may be a read error, as it is one base from a much larger clone. The chain is built from TRBV19 and TRBJ2-7, with D possibly TRBD1 on 5 matching bases. CDR1 and CDR2 (germline): LNHDA, SQIVND (reference sequence). The CDR3 contains 12 residues. V was pared by 3 bases and J by 3 bases, with 6 bases between. The DNA of the CDR3 is TGTGCCAGTAGTATGGGGCTCTACGAGCAGTACTTC. It translates to CASSMGLYEQYF.

This clonotype was counted between two and nine times. The chain couples TRBV28 to TRBJ2-7; no firm D call. The ends were cut back, 7 bases at V and 1 base at J, with 17 bases in the middle. The CDR3 spans 15 residues. CDR1 is MDHEN and CDR2 is SYDVKM in the germline V gene. CDR3 bases: TGTGCCAGCACCAAAGGGCTAACCGGGTCCTACGAGCAGTACTTC. This translates into CASTKGLTGSYEQYF.

This clonotype was found a few times. This sequence joins TRBV21-1 and TRBJ2-7; the table's TRBD1 call for D was not verified on the DNA. TRBV21-1 is a known pseudogene. The length of the CDR3 is 16 residues. CDR3 sequence reads: CASSKAKAGKSHEQYF. In nucleotides, the CDR3 is TGTGCCAGCAGCAAAGCTAAGGCAGGGAAGTCCCACGAGCAGTACTTC.

This clonotype showed up many times. The chain uses TRBV10-3 and TRBJ2-3, with TRBD2 matching 8 bases. The CDR3 consists of 15 residues. V was pared by 8 bases and J by 5 bases, with 12 bases of the junction left unmatched. Germline CDR1 and CDR2: ENHRY and SYGVKD. The CDR3 sequence: CAIADSRGRIDTQYF. CDR3 nucleotides: TGTGCCATCGCCGACTCGCGCGGGAGGATAGATACGCAGTATTTT.

This chain joins TRBV7-9 and TRBJ2-7; perhaps TRBD2 as D (5 bases). This CDR3 region has 13 residues. Per germline, CDR1 SEHNR and CDR2 FQNEAQ (reference sequence). Between the trimmed V and J ends, which lost 3 bases and 6 bases, there was a span of 12 bases. In nucleotides, the CDR3 is TGTGCCAGCAGCTTTGTGGCTAGCCTCGAGCAGTACTTC. As protein: CASSFVASLEQYF.

This clonotype was seen at least ten times. V gene TRBV29-1 combines with J gene TRBJ2-3; 10 bases line up with TRBD2. The CDR3 has 14 amino acids. Germline-derived CDR1 and CDR2 are SQVTM and ANQGSEA. Unmatched junction bases numbered 4, after V lost 4 bases and J lost 3 bases. The CDR3 here is CSVGPSGSTDTQYF. DNA for the CDR3: TGCAGCGTTGGTCCTAGCGGGAGTACAGATACGCAGTATTTT.

This clonotype showed up just a few times. The chain links TRBV5-1 to TRBJ2-5; possibly TRBD1 for D (6 bases). Germline V gene sequence: CDR1 SGHRS, CDR2 YFSETQ. Trimming removed 0 bases at V and 2 bases at J, with 8 bases between. The length of the CDR3 is 14 residues. The CDR3 coding sequence is TGCGCCAGCAGCTTGGCGGACAGACAAGAGACCCAGTACTTC. As protein: CASSLADRQETQYF.

The chain combines TRBV27 with TRBJ2-7; 7 bases agree with TRBD1. V trimming: 0 bases; J trimming: 1 base; junction bases outside the gene matches: 6. The CDR3 is 16 amino acids. Germline V CDR1 and CDR2: MNHEY, SMNVEV (reference sequence). The CDR3 region has the DNA TGTGCCAGCAGTTTATCTACAGGGGACAGTTCCTACGAGCAGTACTTC. Translated, it gives CASSLSTGDSSYEQYF.

This clonotype was observed at least ten times. This chain joins TRBV3-1 and TRBJ2-7; 7 bases agree with TRBD1. Germline CDR1 and CDR2: LGHDT and YNNKEL (reference sequence). The CDR3 contains 15 residues. Unmatched junction bases numbered 7, after V lost 2 bases and J lost 3 bases. The CDR3 DNA sequence: TGTGCCAGCAGCCAAATACCAGACAGGGACTACGAGCAGTACTTC. Translation gives CASSQIPDRDYEQYF.

This clonotype was counted many times. The chain recombines TRBV9 with TRBJ1-1; 8 nucleotides agree with TRBD1. CDR1 and CDR2 (germline): SGDLS, YYNGEE. With 8 bases clipped from V and 0 bases from J, the junction kept 3 bases outside the gene matches. This CDR3 has 13 residues. The CDR3 here is CASRQGLNTEAFF. CDR3 nucleotides: TGTGCCAGTAGACAGGGGTTGAACACTGAAGCTTTCTTT.

This clonotype was counted ten times or more. The chain couples TRBV28 to TRBJ1-5, with TRBD1 matching over 8 bases. This CDR3 has 17 residues. CDR1 is MDHEN, CDR2 SYDVKM, per germline. The V gene end was trimmed by 6 bases and the J gene end by 0 bases; junction bases not matched to a gene: 10. CDR3 nucleotides: TGTGCCAGCAGGGAGCCGGGACAGGATTATAGCAATCAGCCCCAGCATTTT. Translation gives CASREPGQDYSNQPQHF.

Concerning this clonotype itself: A much more abundant neighbour one base away suggests this may be a read error. The chain has TRBV13 and TRBJ2-2, with TRBD1 identical over 8 bases. Trimming cost V 2 bases and J 4 bases; bases outside gene matches: 15. The CDR3 loop spans 19 amino acids. Germline V lookup: CDR1 PRHDT, CDR2 FYEKMQ (reference sequence). In nucleotides, the CDR3 is TGTGCCAGCAGCTTATTGAGTGTCGGGACAGGACAGACCACCGGGGAGCTGTTTTTT. Its protein product is CASSLLSVGTGQTTGELFF.

This clonotype was counted ten times or more. The chain has TRBV6-2 or TRBV6-3 and TRBJ1-2, with D possibly being TRBD1 (5 bases). The V gene's germline CDR1 is MNHEY and CDR2 SVGEGT. Trimming pared 2 bases from V and 7 bases from J, leaving 14 bases between. The CDR3 contains 14 residues. The CDR3 sequence is CASSYPGQTSGYTF. As DNA, the CDR3 is TGTGCCAGCAGTTACCCTGGACAAACGAGTGGCTACACCTTC.

This clonotype was seen only a few times. The chain carries TRBV11-2 and TRBJ2-3, with D uncertain. Germline V gives CDR1 SGHAT, CDR2 FQNNGV. The V gene lost 0 bases and the J gene lost 5 bases, with 6 bases spanning the gap. The CDR3 totals 13 residues. DNA for the CDR3: TGTGCCAGCAGCTTAGATCGCGGAGATACGCAGTATTTT. Amino acid sequence: CASSLDRGDTQYF.

This clonotype occurred a few times. The V and J genes are TRBV2 and TRBJ2-2, with unresolved D. Germline-derived CDR1 and CDR2 are SNHLY and FYNNEI. This CDR3 contains 14 residues. V was clipped by 3 bases and J by 3 bases, with 8 bases between them. This CDR3 reads CASSEATYTGELFF. The CDR3 bases are TGTGCCAGCAGTGAGGCAACCTACACCGGGGAGCTGTTTTTT. The full variable domain, its missing parts supplied by reference TRBV2 and TRBJ2-2, is EPEVTQTPSHQVTQMGQEVILRCVPISNHLYFYWYRQILGQKVEFLVSFYNNEISEKSEIFDDQFSVERPDGSNFTLKIRSTKLEDSAMYFCASSEATYTGELFFGEGSRLTVL.

At least ten counts were recorded for this clonotype. V and J are TRBV11-2 and TRBJ2-7, with D perhaps matching TRBD1 (6 bases). Germline V gene lookup returns CDR1 SGHAT and CDR2 FQNNGV. The CDR3 consists of 12 residues. The germline V and J ends were trimmed by 6 bases and 4 bases, with 10 bases remaining between them. The CDR3: CASRIRGYEQYF. DNA for the CDR3: TGTGCCAGCAGGATCAGGGGTTACGAGCAGTACTTC.

This clonotype was counted at least ten times. J is TRBJ1-1 and V is TRBV7-6; tentative D call: TRBD1 (5 bases). Germline V gives CDR1 SGHVS, CDR2 FNYEAQ. CDR3 length: 16 residues. The V end lost 2 bases, the J end lost 2 bases, and 15 bases lay between the germline ends. This chain's CDR3 is CASSLKSQGLNTEAFF. The DNA of the CDR3 is TGTGCCAGCAGCTTAAAGAGTCAGGGACTAAACACTGAAGCTTTCTTT.

This clonotype was detected many times. This rearrangement joins TRBV12-3 or TRBV12-4 to TRBJ1-2; the D gene is possibly TRBD1 (5 bases). The CDR3 length is 15 residues. Trimming took off 6 bases at V and 4 bases at J, with 18 bases between the two ends. The CDR3 DNA follows: TGTGCCAGCAGCTTACGGGACCTCGGGAGCTATGGCTACACCTTC. Its protein product is CASSLRDLGSYGYTF.

A remark on this clonotype: This clone may be a read error of a much larger clone one base away. This chain uses TRBV10-2 with TRBJ1-1, with D possibly TRBD1 on 5 matching bases. The CDR3 is 14 amino acids. V lost 0 bases and J 11 bases, leaving 16 bases between the germline ends. Germline V gives CDR1 WSHSY, CDR2 SAAADI. The CDR3 protein is CASSESGQGDDAFF. As DNA, the CDR3 is TGCGCCAGCAGTGAGTCTGGCCAGGGCGACGACGCTTTCTTT.

This clonotype has a count of ten or more. V and J are TRBV3-1 and TRBJ2-1; 11 bases line up with TRBD2. Germline-derived CDR1 and CDR2 are LGHDT and YNNKEL (reference sequence). V shed 1 base, J shed 9 bases, and the junction held 2 bases outside the gene matches. The CDR3 consists of 14 residues. CDR3 coding DNA: TGTGCCAGCAGCCAAGTTCTAGCGGGGGGTGAGCAGTTCTTC. It encodes CASSQVLAGGEQFF.

This clonotype was detected only a few times. This sequence joins TRBV5-1 and TRBJ2-7, with 9 bases aligning to TRBD1. Looked up from germline, CDR1 is SGHRS and CDR2 is YFSETQ. Trimming removed 0 bases from V and 2 bases from J; junction bases left unmatched: 6. The CDR3 has 16 amino acids. Here the CDR3 reads CASSLATGQGPYEQYF. The CDR3 nucleotides are TGCGCCAGCAGCTTGGCCACGGGACAGGGCCCCTACGAGCAGTACTTC.

This clonotype was seen ten or more times. The J gene is TRBJ2-1, the V gene TRBV2, with D perhaps TRBD1 (6 bases). The CDR3 totals 15 residues. In germline, CDR1 is SNHLY, CDR2 FYNNEI. Trimming took off 3 bases at V and 6 bases at J, with 15 bases between the two ends. DNA for the CDR3: TGTGCCAGCAGTGATGGGGGCCTAGGTCGCAATGAGCAGTTCTTC. Amino acid sequence: CASSDGGLGRNEQFF.

This clonotype was picked up many times. Here the CDR3 reads CASSRGVTDTQYF. The CDR3 coding sequence is TGTGCCAGCAGCCGCGGGGTCACAGATACGCAGTATTTT. The chain recombines TRBV9 with TRBJ2-3; a weak D match, TRBD2 (6 bases). The germline V and J ends were trimmed by 4 bases and 2 bases, with 8 bases remaining between them. Germline CDR1 is SGDLS and CDR2 is YYNGEE. CDR3 size: 13 residues.